This TCR beta chain is from a study of cytomegalovirus exposure and HLA in healthy donors. Study-level information: T cells numbering about 180 million yielded around 120 million unique TCR beta sequences in an earlier analysis.

Germline V CDR1 and CDR2: LGHNA, YNFKEQ. The V end was cut by 0 bases, the J end by 7 bases, with 9 bases between. The CDR3 runs 13 residues. Healthy bone marrow donors formed the donor group. Concerning this clone itself: Its specificity is unknown.

Primers included in the PCR were 60 Vbeta and 13 Jbeta primers. Sequencing used immunoSEQ multiplex PCR; TCRdb keeps in-frame clones, though not all of them. The table includes a few hundred thousand clones, about 83% detected once. Broader study findings: Earlier analysis found most TCR beta V segments productive about 90% or about 30% of the time. A classifier reportedly called cytomegalovirus status with high sensitivity and specificity.

V and J are TRBV4-2 and TRBJ1-1, with D uncertain. The sequence was collected from a girl aged 10 to 17 in good health and CMV-seronegative. The sequenced sample consisted of PBMCs. This chain's CDR3 is CASSQEEYGEAFF. Here the CDR3 DNA reads TGTGCCAGCAGCCAAGAGGAGTACGGTGAAGCTTTCTTT.